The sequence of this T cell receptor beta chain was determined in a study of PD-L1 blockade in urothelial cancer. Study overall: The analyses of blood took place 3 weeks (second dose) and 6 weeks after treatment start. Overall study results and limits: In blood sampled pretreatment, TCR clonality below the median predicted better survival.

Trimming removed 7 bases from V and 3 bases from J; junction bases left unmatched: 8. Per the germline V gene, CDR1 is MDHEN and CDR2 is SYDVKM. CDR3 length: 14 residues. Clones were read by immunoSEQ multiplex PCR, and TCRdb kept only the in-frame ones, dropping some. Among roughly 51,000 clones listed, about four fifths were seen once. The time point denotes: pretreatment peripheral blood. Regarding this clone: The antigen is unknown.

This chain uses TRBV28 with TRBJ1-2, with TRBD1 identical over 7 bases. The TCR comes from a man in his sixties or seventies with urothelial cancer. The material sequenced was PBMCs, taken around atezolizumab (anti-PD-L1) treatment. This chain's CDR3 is CASTSGQLHYGYTF. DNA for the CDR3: TGTGCCAGCACCTCGGGACAGCTTCACTATGGCTACACCTTC.